A selection of T cell receptor beta chains follows, all from one sample in a study of blood T cell repertoires in COVID-19. Produced via immunoSEQ multiplex PCR; TCRdb's table is partial and in-frame only. Among 350,000 to 450,000 clones listed, roughly nine tenths were seen once. The sample comprised PBMCs or T cells enriched from blood (not recorded which). All receptors come from a woman in her forties who had been exposed to COVID-19. Both conserved end residues are part of each CDR3. A D gene is named only where the DNA matches it firmly. Some rows have no size entry. The others give once, few or many, or a class for an expanded clone.

j_gene: TRBJ1-6; d_gene: -; v_gene: TRBV5-5; abundance: -; CDR3nt: TGTGCCAGCAGCTTTTGGTCACAGGGAGAGAATTCACCCCTCCACTTT; CDR3aa: CASSFWSQGENSPLHF
j_gene: TRBJ2-5; d_gene: TRBD1; v_gene: TRBV24-1; abundance: once; CDR3nt: TGTGCCACCAGTGATCCACAGGGGGCGTCGGGGCGCGAGACCCAGTACTTC; CDR3aa: CATSDPQGASGRETQYF
j_gene: TRBJ1-2; d_gene: -; v_gene: TRBV5-1; abundance: -; CDR3nt: TGCGCCAGCAGCTTGGGGGCTTATGGCTACACCTTC; CDR3aa: CASSLGAYGYTF
j_gene: TRBJ1-6; d_gene: -; v_gene: TRBV7-8; abundance: -; CDR3nt: TGTGCCAGCAGCCCCAGGACAGTTAATAATTCACCCCTCCACTTT; CDR3aa: CASSPRTVNNSPLHF
j_gene: TRBJ2-7; d_gene: -; v_gene: TRBV11-3; abundance: -; CDR3nt: TGTGCCAGCAGCTCGAGGGGGGGAGCTTCTGTCGAGCAGTACTTC; CDR3aa: CASSSRGGASVEQYF
j_gene: TRBJ1-6; d_gene: TRBD1; v_gene: TRBV27; abundance: -; CDR3nt: TGTGCCAGCAGTCCCCTGGGGCAGGGGGCAAGTTCACCCCTCCACTTT; CDR3aa: CASSPLGQGASSPLHF
j_gene: TRBJ2-3; d_gene: TRBD2; v_gene: TRBV30; abundance: -; CDR3nt: TGTGCCTGGAGTGCTCGCCGGACTAGCGGTAGGGCAGATACGCAGTATTTT; CDR3aa: CAWSARRTSGRADTQYF
j_gene: TRBJ2-7; d_gene: TRBD2; v_gene: TRBV19; abundance: -; CDR3nt: TGTGCCAGTAGTACCCTAGCGGGAGGGCAGTACGAGCAGTACTTC; CDR3aa: CASSTLAGGQYEQYF
j_gene: TRBJ1-1; d_gene: -; v_gene: TRBV27; abundance: -; CDR3nt: TGTGCCAGCAGTGCGGGGTGGAACACTGAAGCTTTCTTT; CDR3aa: CASSAGWNTEAFF
j_gene: TRBJ1-3; d_gene: -; v_gene: TRBV13; abundance: -; CDR3nt: TGTGCCAGCAGCATAGACAGAGTCTCTGGAAACACCATATATTTT; CDR3aa: CASSIDRVSGNTIYF
j_gene: TRBJ2-1; d_gene: TRBD1; v_gene: TRBV5-4; abundance: once; CDR3nt: TGTGCCAGCAGCCCCGACAGGGGAAATGAGCAGTTCTTC; CDR3aa: CASSPDRGNEQFF
j_gene: TRBJ1-6; d_gene: -; v_gene: TRBV14; abundance: -; CDR3nt: TGTGCCAGCAGCCAAGACCACGGGTATAATTCACCCCTCCACTTT; CDR3aa: CASSQDHGYNSPLHF
j_gene: TRBJ2-1; d_gene: TRBD2; v_gene: TRBV27; abundance: -; CDR3nt: TGTGCCAGCAGTGAAGCGGGAGGGCCTTACAATGAGCAGTTCTTC; CDR3aa: CASSEAGGPYNEQFF
j_gene: TRBJ1-5; d_gene: TRBD1; v_gene: TRBV19; abundance: -; CDR3nt: TGTGCCAGTTCAAATCTAAGGGACAGGACCTTTTATAGCAATCAGCCCCAGCATTTT; CDR3aa: CASSNLRDRTFYSNQPQHF
j_gene: TRBJ2-2; d_gene: -; v_gene: TRBV3-1/TRBV3-2; abundance: -; CDR3nt: TGTGCCAGCAGCCAGTCCCGATCAGGGGACGCCGGGGAGCTGTTTTTT; CDR3aa: CASSQSRSGDAGELFF
j_gene: TRBJ1-4; d_gene: -; v_gene: TRBV5-6; abundance: -; CDR3nt: TGTGCCAGCAGCTTGGAGGGGATAACTACTCTGGATGAAAAACTGTTTTTT; CDR3aa: CASSLEGITTLDEKLFF
j_gene: TRBJ2-3; d_gene: -; v_gene: TRBV7-8; abundance: -; CDR3nt: TGTGCCAGCAGCCTCCCGAGTTCCGGCACAGATACGCAGTATTTT; CDR3aa: CASSLPSSGTDTQYF
j_gene: TRBJ1-1; d_gene: TRBD1; v_gene: TRBV15; abundance: -; CDR3nt: TGTGCCACCAGCAGAGATAGAGGACAGGGGGCCACTGAAGCTTTCTTT; CDR3aa: CATSRDRGQGATEAFF
j_gene: TRBJ2-2; d_gene: TRBD1; v_gene: TRBV19; abundance: -; CDR3nt: TGTGCCAGTAGTAAAGACAGGGGGCTCGGCACCGGGGAGCTGTTTTTT; CDR3aa: CASSKDRGLGTGELFF
j_gene: TRBJ2-4; d_gene: TRBD2; v_gene: TRBV7-2; abundance: -; CDR3nt: TGTGCCAGCAGCTTAGGGTCTATGGGCGGGGGGAAAAACATTCAGTACTTC; CDR3aa: CASSLGSMGGGKNIQYF
j_gene: TRBJ2-7; d_gene: -; v_gene: TRBV7-7; abundance: -; CDR3nt: TGTGCTAGCAGCTTAGGTCCAGGGACCTACGAGCAGTACTTC; CDR3aa: CASSLGPGTYEQYF
j_gene: TRBJ1-4; d_gene: TRBD1; v_gene: TRBV5-1; abundance: -; CDR3nt: TGCGCCAGCAGCATTACCGGGACAGGGGTTGAAAAACTGTTTTTT; CDR3aa: CASSITGTGVEKLFF
j_gene: TRBJ1-6; d_gene: TRBD1; v_gene: TRBV19; abundance: -; CDR3nt: TGTGCCAGTAGTCCCCGGACAGGGAAATATAATTCACCCCTCCACTTT; CDR3aa: CASSPRTGKYNSPLHF
j_gene: TRBJ2-2; d_gene: -; v_gene: TRBV7-2; abundance: -; CDR3nt: TGTGCCAGCAGCATGGACGGAGTAGGAGGTGTCGGGGAGCTGTTTTTT; CDR3aa: CASSMDGVGGVGELFF
j_gene: TRBJ2-5; d_gene: -; v_gene: TRBV7-9; abundance: -; CDR3nt: TGTGCCAGCAGCCCAGAGGGCTTGGAGACCCAGTACTTC; CDR3aa: CASSPEGLETQYF
j_gene: TRBJ2-1; d_gene: -; v_gene: TRBV19; abundance: -; CDR3nt: TGTGCCAGTAGTATTCGGGTGAATGAGCAGTTCTTC; CDR3aa: CASSIRVNEQFF
j_gene: TRBJ1-2; d_gene: TRBD1; v_gene: TRBV5-4; abundance: -; CDR3nt: TGTGCCAGCAGCCCGAGCATCAGGACAGGGGACTATGGCTACACCTTC; CDR3aa: CASSPSIRTGDYGYTF
j_gene: TRBJ1-2; d_gene: -; v_gene: TRBV7-9; abundance: -; CDR3nt: TGTGCCAGCAGCTCCGACAGAGACTCATCTAACTATGGCTACACCTTC; CDR3aa: CASSSDRDSSNYGYTF
j_gene: TRBJ2-7; d_gene: TRBD1; v_gene: TRBV19; abundance: -; CDR3nt: TGTGCCAGTAGTAACCCATTACAGGGACAGTACGAGCAGTACTTC; CDR3aa: CASSNPLQGQYEQYF
j_gene: TRBJ1-4; d_gene: TRBD1; v_gene: TRBV10-1; abundance: -; CDR3nt: TGCGCCAGCAGTGAGTCCGGGACAGGGAATGAAAAACTGTTTTTT; CDR3aa: CASSESGTGNEKLFF
j_gene: TRBJ1-1; d_gene: -; v_gene: TRBV29-1; abundance: -; CDR3nt: TGCAGCGTTTTAGGAGGTGGCACTGAAGCTTTCTTT; CDR3aa: CSVLGGGTEAFF
j_gene: TRBJ1-4; d_gene: TRBD1; v_gene: TRBV6-6; abundance: -; CDR3nt: TGTGCCAGCAGTTTCCACCGACAGGGGGCCAATGAAAAACTGTTTTTT; CDR3aa: CASSFHRQGANEKLFF
j_gene: TRBJ1-1; d_gene: TRBD1; v_gene: TRBV29-1; abundance: once; CDR3nt: TGCAGCGTTGGGGACAGGGGGCGAGTCACTGAAGCTTTCTTT; CDR3aa: CSVGDRGRVTEAFF
j_gene: TRBJ2-1; d_gene: TRBD2; v_gene: TRBV3-1/TRBV3-2; abundance: -; CDR3nt: TGTGCCAGCAGCCAAGGCCGGAGGAGCGGGGATCTTAATGAGCAGTTCTTC; CDR3aa: CASSQGRRSGDLNEQFF
j_gene: TRBJ2-7; d_gene: TRBD1; v_gene: TRBV7-3; abundance: -; CDR3nt: TGTGCCAGCAGCTTAGGGACAGTCTACGAGCAGTACTTC; CDR3aa: CASSLGTVYEQYF
j_gene: TRBJ2-4; d_gene: -; v_gene: TRBV4-1; abundance: -; CDR3nt: TGCGCCAGCAGCCAGTTCTTTTGGGACATGGGGCAGTACTTC; CDR3aa: CASSQFFWDMGQYF
j_gene: TRBJ1-2; d_gene: -; v_gene: TRBV10-3; abundance: -; CDR3nt: TGTGCCATCAGCCCAGGGGAGTATGGCTACACCTTC; CDR3aa: CAISPGEYGYTF
j_gene: TRBJ2-3; d_gene: -; v_gene: TRBV14; abundance: -; CDR3nt: TGTGCCAGCAGCCAAGATCTCAGATTTTCAGATACGCAGTATTTT; CDR3aa: CASSQDLRFSDTQYF
j_gene: TRBJ2-3; d_gene: TRBD2; v_gene: TRBV2; abundance: -; CDR3nt: TGTGCCAGCGCCCTACTAGCGGGCTTCACAGATACGCAGTATTTT; CDR3aa: CASALLAGFTDTQYF
j_gene: TRBJ1-3; d_gene: -; v_gene: TRBV14; abundance: -; CDR3nt: TGTGCCAGCAACCGGGACAAAAGAAACACCATATATTTT; CDR3aa: CASNRDKRNTIYF
j_gene: TRBJ1-6; d_gene: -; v_gene: TRBV27; abundance: -; CDR3nt: TGTGCCAGCAGTTCACCGCCTGGAGCGTCCTATAATTCACCCCTCCACTTT; CDR3aa: CASSSPPGASYNSPLHF
j_gene: TRBJ2-2; d_gene: TRBD1; v_gene: TRBV15; abundance: -; CDR3nt: TGTGCCACCAGCAGCGGGACAGAGTACACCGGGGAGCTGTTTTTT; CDR3aa: CATSSGTEYTGELFF
j_gene: TRBJ2-1; d_gene: TRBD2; v_gene: TRBV4-2; abundance: -; CDR3nt: TGTGCCAGCAGCCGTAGCGGGAGTAATAATGAGCAGTTCTTC; CDR3aa: CASSRSGSNNEQFF
j_gene: TRBJ2-7; d_gene: TRBD2; v_gene: TRBV2; abundance: -; CDR3nt: TGTGCCAGCAGTGGGACTAGCGGGCGATACGAGCAGTACTTC; CDR3aa: CASSGTSGRYEQYF
j_gene: TRBJ1-1; d_gene: TRBD1; v_gene: TRBV30; abundance: -; CDR3nt: TGTGCCTGGAGTGCCTGGGACAGGGGGAATACTGAAGCTTTCTTT; CDR3aa: CAWSAWDRGNTEAFF
j_gene: TRBJ2-2; d_gene: TRBD1; v_gene: TRBV19; abundance: few; CDR3nt: TGTGCCAGTAGATACCAGGGACAGGCCACCGGGGAGCTGTTTTTT; CDR3aa: CASRYQGQATGELFF
j_gene: TRBJ1-4; d_gene: -; v_gene: TRBV30; abundance: -; CDR3nt: TGTGCCTGGAGTGTATCGGCCAGGCTCGGAAAACTGTTTTTT; CDR3aa: CAWSVSARLGKLFF
j_gene: TRBJ1-6; d_gene: -; v_gene: TRBV30; abundance: few; CDR3nt: TGTGCCTGGAACGTGGACAGAGGGACCGATTATTACTCACCCCTCCACTTT; CDR3aa: CAWNVDRGTDYYSPLHF
j_gene: TRBJ2-1; d_gene: -; v_gene: TRBV7-9; abundance: -; CDR3nt: TGTGCCAGCAGCTCCTTCTTCGGCAATGAGCAGTTCTTC; CDR3aa: CASSSFFGNEQFF
j_gene: TRBJ1-2; d_gene: TRBD1; v_gene: TRBV10-2; abundance: once; CDR3nt: TGCGCCAGCAGTGCCGGGACAGGGGATGGCTACACCTTC; CDR3aa: CASSAGTGDGYTF
j_gene: TRBJ1-1; d_gene: -; v_gene: TRBV25-1; abundance: -; CDR3nt: TGTGCCAGCCAAGGACACCTAGGTTCCGAAGCTTTCTTT; CDR3aa: CASQGHLGSEAFF
j_gene: TRBJ2-1; d_gene: TRBD2; v_gene: TRBV6-2/TRBV6-3; abundance: -; CDR3nt: TGTGCCAGCAGTAGTAGCGGGCCTCTTTACAATGAGCAGTTCTTC; CDR3aa: CASSSSGPLYNEQFF
j_gene: TRBJ2-3; d_gene: -; v_gene: TRBV19; abundance: -; CDR3nt: TGTGCCAGTAGTATATCAGGGCCTAGCACAGATACGCAGTATTTT; CDR3aa: CASSISGPSTDTQYF
j_gene: TRBJ2-1; d_gene: -; v_gene: TRBV11-2; abundance: -; CDR3nt: TGTGCCAGCAGCTCTAGGTACAATGAGCAGTTCTTC; CDR3aa: CASSSRYNEQFF
j_gene: TRBJ1-1; d_gene: TRBD1; v_gene: TRBV7-9; abundance: -; CDR3nt: TGTGCCAGCAGCTCCACGGGACAGGGTGAAGCTTTCTTT; CDR3aa: CASSSTGQGEAFF
j_gene: TRBJ1-2; d_gene: -; v_gene: TRBV6-6; abundance: -; CDR3nt: TGTGCCAGCACCTACGGGACTTACCGCTATGGCTACACCTTC; CDR3aa: CASTYGTYRYGYTF